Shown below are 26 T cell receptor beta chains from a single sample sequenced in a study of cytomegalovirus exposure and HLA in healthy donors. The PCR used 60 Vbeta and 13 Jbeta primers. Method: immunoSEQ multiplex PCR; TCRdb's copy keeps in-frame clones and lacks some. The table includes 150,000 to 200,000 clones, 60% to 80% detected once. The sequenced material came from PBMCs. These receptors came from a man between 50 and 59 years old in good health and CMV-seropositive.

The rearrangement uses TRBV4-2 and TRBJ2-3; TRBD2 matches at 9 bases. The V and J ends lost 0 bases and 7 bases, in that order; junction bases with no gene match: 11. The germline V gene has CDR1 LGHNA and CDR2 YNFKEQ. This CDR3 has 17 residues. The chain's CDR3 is CASSQELRRGGIYTQYF. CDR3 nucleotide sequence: TGTGCCAGCAGCCAAGAATTGCGGCGGGGGGGTATATATACGCAGTATTTT.

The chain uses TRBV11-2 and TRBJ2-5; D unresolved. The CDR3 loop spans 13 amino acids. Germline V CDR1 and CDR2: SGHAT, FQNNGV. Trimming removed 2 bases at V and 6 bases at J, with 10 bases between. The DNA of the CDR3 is TGTGCCAGCAGCTTACCCTTACAGAAGACCCAGTACTTC. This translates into CASSLPLQKTQYF.

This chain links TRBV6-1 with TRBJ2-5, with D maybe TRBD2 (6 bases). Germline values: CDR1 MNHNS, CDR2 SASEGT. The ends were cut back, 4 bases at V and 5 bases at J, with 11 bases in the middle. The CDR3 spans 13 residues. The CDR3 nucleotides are TGTGCCAGCAGTGTAGGGACTCGGGAGACCCAGTACTTC. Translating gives CASSVGTRETQYF.

The CDR3 is CASSLAPAEAFF. CDR3 DNA sequence: TGTGCCAGCAGCTTAGCCCCCGCTGAAGCTTTCTTT. The chain links TRBV7-2 to TRBJ1-1; D ambiguous. Per the germline V gene, CDR1 is SGHTA and CDR2 is FQGNSA. Trimming cost V 0 bases and J 6 bases, with 5 bases left between them. This CDR3 region has 12 residues.

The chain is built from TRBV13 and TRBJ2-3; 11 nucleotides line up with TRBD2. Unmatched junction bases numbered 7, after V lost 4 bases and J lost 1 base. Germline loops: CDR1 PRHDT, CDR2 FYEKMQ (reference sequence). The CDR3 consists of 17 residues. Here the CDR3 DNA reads TGTGCCAGCAGCTGGCTAGCGGGGGGCCGTGGCACAGATACGCAGTATTTT. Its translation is CASSWLAGGRGTDTQYF. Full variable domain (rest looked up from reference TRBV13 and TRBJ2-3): AAGVIQSPRHLIKEKRETATLKCYPIPRHDTVYWYQQGPGQDPQFLISFYEKMQSDKGSIPDRFSAQQFSDYHSELNMSSLELGDSALYFCASSWLAGGRGTDTQYFGPGTRLTVL.

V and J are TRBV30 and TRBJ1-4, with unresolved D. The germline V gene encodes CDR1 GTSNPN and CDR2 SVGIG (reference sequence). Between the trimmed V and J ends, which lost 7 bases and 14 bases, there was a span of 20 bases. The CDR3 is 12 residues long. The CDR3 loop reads CASSRMGTQLFF. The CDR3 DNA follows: TGTGCCTCCTCCCGTATGGGCACTCAGCTGTTTTTT.

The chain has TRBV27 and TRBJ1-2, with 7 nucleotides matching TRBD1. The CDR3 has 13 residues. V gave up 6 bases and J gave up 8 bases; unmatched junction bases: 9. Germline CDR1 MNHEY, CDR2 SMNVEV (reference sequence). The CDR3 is CASSPDRVQGYTF. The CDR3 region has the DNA TGTGCCAGCAGCCCAGACAGGGTGCAAGGCTACACCTTC.

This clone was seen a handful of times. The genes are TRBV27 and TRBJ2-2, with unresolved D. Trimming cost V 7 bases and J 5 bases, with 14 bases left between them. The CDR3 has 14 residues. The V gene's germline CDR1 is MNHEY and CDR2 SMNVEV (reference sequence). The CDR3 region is CASTRSPRTGELFF. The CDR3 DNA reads TGTGCCAGCACCAGGTCCCCCAGGACCGGGGAGCTGTTTTTT.

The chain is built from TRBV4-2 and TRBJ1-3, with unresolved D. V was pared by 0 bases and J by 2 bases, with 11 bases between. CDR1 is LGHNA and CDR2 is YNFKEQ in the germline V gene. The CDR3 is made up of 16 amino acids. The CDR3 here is CASSQDTQRTGNTIYF. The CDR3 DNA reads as TGTGCCAGCAGCCAAGATACCCAGAGGACTGGAAACACCATATATTTT.

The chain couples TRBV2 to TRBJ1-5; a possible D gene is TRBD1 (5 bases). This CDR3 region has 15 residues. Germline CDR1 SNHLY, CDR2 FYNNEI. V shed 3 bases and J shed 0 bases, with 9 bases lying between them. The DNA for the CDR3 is TGTGCCAGCAGTGATCTGACAGATAGCAATCAGCCCCAGCATTTT. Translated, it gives CASSDLTDSNQPQHF.

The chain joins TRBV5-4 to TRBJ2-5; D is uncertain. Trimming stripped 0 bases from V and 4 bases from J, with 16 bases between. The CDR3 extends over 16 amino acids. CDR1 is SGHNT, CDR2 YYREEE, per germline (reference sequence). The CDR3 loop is CASSLGRARGGETQYF. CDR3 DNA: TGTGCCAGCAGCTTGGGGAGAGCAAGAGGTGGAGAGACCCAGTACTTC.

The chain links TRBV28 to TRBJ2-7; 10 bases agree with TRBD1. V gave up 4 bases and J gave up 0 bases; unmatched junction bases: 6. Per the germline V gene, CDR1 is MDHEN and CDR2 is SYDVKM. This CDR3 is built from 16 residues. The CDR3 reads CASSSSGTGVSYEQYV. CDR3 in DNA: TGTGCCAGCAGTTCCTCCGGGACAGGGGTCTCCTACGAGCAGTACGTC.

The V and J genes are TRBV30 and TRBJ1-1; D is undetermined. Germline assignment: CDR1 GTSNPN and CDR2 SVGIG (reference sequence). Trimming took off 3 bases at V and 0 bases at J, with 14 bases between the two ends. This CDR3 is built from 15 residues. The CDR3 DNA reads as TGTGCCTGGAGCGACGTGGAGCTGATGAACACTGAAGCTTTCTTT. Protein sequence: CAWSDVELMNTEAFF.

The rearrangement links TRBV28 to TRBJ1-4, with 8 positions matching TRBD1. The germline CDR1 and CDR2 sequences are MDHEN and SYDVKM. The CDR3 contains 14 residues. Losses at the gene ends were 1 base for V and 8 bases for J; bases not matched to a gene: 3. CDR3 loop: CASSLSGGGEKLFF. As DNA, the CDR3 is TGTGCCAGCAGTTTATCAGGGGGCGGGGAAAAACTGTTTTTT.

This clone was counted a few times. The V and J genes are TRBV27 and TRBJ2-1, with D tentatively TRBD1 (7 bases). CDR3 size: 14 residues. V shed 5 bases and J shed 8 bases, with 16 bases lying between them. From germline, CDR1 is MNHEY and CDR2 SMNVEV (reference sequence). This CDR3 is CASSQGGSFYEQFF. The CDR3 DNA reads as TGTGCCAGCAGTCAGGGGGGAAGTTTCTATGAGCAGTTCTTC.

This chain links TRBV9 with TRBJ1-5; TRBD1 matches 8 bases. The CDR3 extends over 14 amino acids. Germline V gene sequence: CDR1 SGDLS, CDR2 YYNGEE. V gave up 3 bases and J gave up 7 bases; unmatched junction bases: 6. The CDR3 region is CASSGPGGTQPQHF. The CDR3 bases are TGTGCCAGCAGCGGGCCAGGGGGCACACAGCCCCAGCATTTT.

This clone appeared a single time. The CDR3 protein is CASSKPRQGRTEAFF. CDR3 nucleotides: TGTGCCAGCAGTAAACCCCGACAGGGACGAACTGAAGCTTTCTTT. The rearrangement joins TRBV6-5 to TRBJ1-1; TRBD1 aligns across 7 bases. The length of the CDR3 is 15 residues. Per the germline V gene, CDR1 is MNHEY and CDR2 is SVGAGI. V shed 5 bases, J shed 5 bases, and the junction held 11 bases outside the gene matches.

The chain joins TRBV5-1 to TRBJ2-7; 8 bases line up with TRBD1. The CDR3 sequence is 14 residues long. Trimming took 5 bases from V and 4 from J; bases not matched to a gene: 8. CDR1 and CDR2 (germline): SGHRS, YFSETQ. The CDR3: CASRFQGASYEQYF. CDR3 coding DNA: TGCGCCAGCAGGTTCCAGGGGGCAAGTTACGAGCAGTACTTC.

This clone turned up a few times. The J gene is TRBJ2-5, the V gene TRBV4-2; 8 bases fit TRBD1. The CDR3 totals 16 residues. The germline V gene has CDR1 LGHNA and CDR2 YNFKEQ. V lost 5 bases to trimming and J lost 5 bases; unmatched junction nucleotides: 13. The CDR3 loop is CASSKGSGNRGETQYF. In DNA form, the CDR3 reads TGTGCCAGCAGCAAAGGGTCCGGGAACAGGGGGGAGACCCAGTACTTC.

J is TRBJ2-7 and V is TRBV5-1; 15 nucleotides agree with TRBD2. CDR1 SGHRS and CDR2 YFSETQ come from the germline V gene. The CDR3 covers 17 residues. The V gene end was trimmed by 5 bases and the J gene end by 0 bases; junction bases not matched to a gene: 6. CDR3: CASSRGTSGGFSYEQYF. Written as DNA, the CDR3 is TGCGCCAGCAGTCGAGGGACTAGCGGGGGGTTCTCCTACGAGCAGTACTTC.

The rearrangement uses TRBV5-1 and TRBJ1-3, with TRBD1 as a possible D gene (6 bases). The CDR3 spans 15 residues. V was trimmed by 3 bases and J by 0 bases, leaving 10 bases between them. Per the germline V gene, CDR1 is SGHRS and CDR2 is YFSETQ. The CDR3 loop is CASSSQGSSGNTIYF. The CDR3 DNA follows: TGCGCCAGCAGCTCTCAGGGGTCCTCTGGAAACACCATATATTTT.

CDR3 coding DNA: TGTGCCAGCAGCTTAGAACCAGGCCTGAACACTGAAGCTTTCTTT. It yields the protein CASSLEPGLNTEAFF. V usage is TRBV7-3 and J usage is TRBJ1-1; D remains ambiguous. V lost 2 bases, J lost 0 bases, and 10 bases lay in between. CDR3 length equals 15 residues. Germline V gene sequence: CDR1 SGHTA, CDR2 FQGTGA.

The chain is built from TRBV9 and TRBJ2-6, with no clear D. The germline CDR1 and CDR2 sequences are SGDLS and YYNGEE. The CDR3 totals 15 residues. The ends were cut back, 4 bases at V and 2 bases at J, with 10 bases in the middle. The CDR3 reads CASSLRSAGANVLTF. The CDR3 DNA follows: TGTGCCAGCAGCTTGCGTTCGGCTGGGGCCAACGTCCTGACTTTC.

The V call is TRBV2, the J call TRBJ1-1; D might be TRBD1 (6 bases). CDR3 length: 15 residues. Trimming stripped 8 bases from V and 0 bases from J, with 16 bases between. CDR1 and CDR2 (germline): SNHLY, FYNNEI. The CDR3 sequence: CASLNRDILNTEAFF. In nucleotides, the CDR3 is TGTGCCAGCCTTAACAGGGATATCCTGAACACTGAAGCTTTCTTT. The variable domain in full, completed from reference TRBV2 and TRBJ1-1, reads EPEVTQTPSHQVTQMGQEVILRCVPISNHLYFYWYRQILGQKVEFLVSFYNNEISEKSEIFDDQFSVERPDGSNFTLKIRSTKLEDSAMYFCASLNRDILNTEAFFGQGTRLTVV.

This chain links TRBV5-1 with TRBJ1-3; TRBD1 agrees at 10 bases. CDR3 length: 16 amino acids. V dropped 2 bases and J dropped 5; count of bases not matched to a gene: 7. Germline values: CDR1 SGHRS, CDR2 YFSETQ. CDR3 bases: TGCGCCAGCAGCTTAGCCGACAGGGGGCTGCGAAACACCATATATTTT. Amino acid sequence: CASSLADRGLRNTIYF.

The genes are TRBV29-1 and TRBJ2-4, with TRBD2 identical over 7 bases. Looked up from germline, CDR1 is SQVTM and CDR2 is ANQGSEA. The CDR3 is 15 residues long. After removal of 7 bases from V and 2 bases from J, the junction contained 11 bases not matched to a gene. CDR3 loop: CSAVREGGSKNIQYF. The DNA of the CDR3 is TGCAGCGCAGTGAGGGAGGGAGGGTCCAAAAACATTCAGTACTTC.